This T cell receptor (beta chain) was recorded in a study of early T cells in non-severe SARS-CoV-2 infection. This clonotype was picked up many times. Deletions cut 0 bases from V and 9 bases from J, with 17 bases between. Germline V gene data show CDR1 as LGHNA and CDR2 as YNFKEQ. The CDR3 totals 15 residues. From the 5' RACE reads, TCRdb called clonotypes with MiXCR, one entry per CDR3 protein. The sample holds more than 20,000 distinct CDR3 sequences, approximately 4.4% seen once. The specimen was whole blood. The receptor was derived from an adult who was a healthcare worker with PCR-confirmed SARS-CoV-2 infection or an uninfected control (not recorded which). V gene TRBV4-2 combines with J gene TRBJ2-5; D perhaps matches TRBD1 (6 bases). DNA for the CDR3: TGTGCCAGCAGCCAAGATAGAGGGGGTTCATGGTCCCAGTACTTC. This translates into CASSQDRGGSWSQYF.